The 12 T cell receptor beta chains below all came from one sample that was sequenced in a study of shared clonotypes between healthy human individuals. The protocol was immunoSEQ multiplex PCR, while the TCRdb copy is restricted to in-frame clones and leaves out a portion. In the table there are more than 600,000 clones, about 91% of which are singletons. CD45RO negativity and positive selection for CCR7 defined naive CD8 cells, a population that excluded terminally differentiated effector memory CD45RA+ cells. The sample was naive CD8+ T cells sorted from blood. The receptors come from a man aged 25-45 years in good health.

The rearrangement uses TRBV4-3 and TRBJ2-2; 8 bases map to TRBD2. The CDR3 sequence is 15 residues long. With V trimmed by 1 base and J by 3 bases, 1 base remained unmatched. Germline CDR1 and CDR2: LGHNA and YSLEER. The CDR3 spells CASSQGAGDTGELFF. The CDR3, as DNA: TGCGCCAGCAGCCAAGGAGCGGGAGACACCGGGGAGCTGTTTTTT.

V usage is TRBV7-8 and J usage is TRBJ2-2; D is perhaps TRBD1 (6 bases). This CDR3 spans 16 amino acids. Per the germline V gene, CDR1 is SGHVS and CDR2 is FQNEAQ. Trimming stripped 3 bases from V and 7 bases from J, with 18 bases between. CDR3 bases: TGTGCCAGCAGCTTGAAGATAAGGGGGTCGGGCGGGGAGCTGTTTTTT. Translating it yields CASSLKIRGSGGELFF.

The V gene is TRBV29-1, the J gene TRBJ2-3, with D possibly matching TRBD2 (5 bases). This CDR3 has 13 residues. Germline V gives CDR1 SQVTM, CDR2 ANQGSEA. The V end lost 7 bases, the J end lost 2 bases, and 13 bases lay between the germline ends. The CDR3 loop is CSATRENTDTQYF. The DNA of the CDR3 is TGCAGCGCCACTAGAGAAAACACAGATACGCAGTATTTT.

The genes are TRBV18 and TRBJ2-1, with D possibly TRBD1 on 5 matching bases. V lost 3 bases to trimming and J lost 14 bases, with 20 bases between them. This CDR3 has 14 residues. The germline CDR1 and CDR2 sequences are KGHSH and LQKENI. CDR3 DNA: TGTGCCAGCTCACCGGATAAGTCGACAGAATGGGAGTTCTTC. Translation: CASSPDKSTEWEFF.

The chain couples TRBV11-2 to TRBJ2-7; either TRBD1 or TRBD2 may supply D (5 bases each). CDR3 length equals 16 residues. Trimming shortened V by 2 bases and J by 0 bases, and 14 bases separated the two germline ends. CDR1 and CDR2 (germline): SGHAT, FQNNGV. The CDR3 loop reads CASSLRGGAGSYEQYF. The DNA of the CDR3 is TGTGCCAGCAGCTTACGGGGTGGGGCCGGCTCCTACGAGCAGTACTTC.

The rearrangement joins TRBV7-6 to TRBJ1-2; D gene uncertain. CDR1 SGHVS and CDR2 FNYEAQ come from the germline V gene. There are 15 residues in the CDR3. Trimming took off 2 bases at V and 6 bases at J, with 16 bases between the two ends. The CDR3 is CASSLMGGGTDGYTF. The CDR3 DNA is TGTGCCAGCAGCTTAATGGGCGGCGGAACCGATGGCTACACCTTC.

In the case of this clone: Other DNA sequences in the same sample also yield this CDR3. The chain couples TRBV27 to TRBJ2-7, with 9 bases identical to TRBD1. The CDR3 runs to 14 residues. Germline V gene sequence: CDR1 MNHEY, CDR2 SMNVEV (reference sequence). Trimming cost V 3 bases and J 6 bases; bases outside gene matches: 6. This CDR3 reads CASSLGQGAREQYF. The CDR3 DNA reads as TGTGCCAGCAGTTTGGGACAGGGAGCTCGCGAGCAGTACTTC.

The rearrangement links TRBV30 to TRBJ2-7; 9 nucleotides agree with TRBD1. The trim removed 2 bases at V and 3 bases at J, leaving 5 bases unmatched. The CDR3 is 14 residues long. The germline V gene encodes CDR1 GTSNPN and CDR2 SVGIG (reference sequence). The CDR3 protein is CAWSSGTGNYEQYF. The DNA for the CDR3 is TGTGCCTGGAGTTCCGGGACAGGGAACTACGAGCAGTACTTC.

V usage is TRBV27 and J usage is TRBJ1-4; the D is unclear. The germline V and J ends were trimmed by 5 bases and 0 bases, with 13 bases remaining between them. Germline values: CDR1 MNHEY, CDR2 SMNVEV (reference sequence). The CDR3 runs to 16 residues. CDR3 loop: CASSPFPPATNEKLFF. The CDR3 coding sequence is TGTGCCAGCAGTCCGTTTCCACCGGCAACTAATGAAAAACTGTTTTTT.

The rearrangement joins TRBV5-1 to TRBJ2-1; 12 bases are shared with TRBD2. Trimming removed 1 base from V and 4 bases from J; junction bases left unmatched: 9. Per germline, CDR1 SGHRS and CDR2 YFSETQ. The CDR3 loop spans 18 amino acids. CDR3 DNA: TGCGCCAGCAGCTTGAAGGTGCCTAGCGGGAGGGGGTACAATGAGCAGTTCTTC. Translating it yields CASSLKVPSGRGYNEQFF. Full variable domain (outside the CDR3, taken from reference TRBV5-1 and TRBJ2-1): KAGVTQTPRYLIKTRGQQVTLSCSPISGHRSVSWYQQTPGQGLQFLFEYFSETQRNKGNFPGRFSGRQFSNSRSEMNVSTLELGDSALYLCASSLKVPSGRGYNEQFFGPGTRLTVL.

The genes are TRBV29-1 and TRBJ2-7; possibly TRBD2 for D (5 bases). CDR3 length equals 16 residues. Trimming removed 6 bases from V and 6 bases from J, with 27 bases in between. Germline assignment: CDR1 SQVTM and CDR2 ANQGSEA. CDR3 in amino acids: CSVTGSGVLPNVEQYF. The CDR3 coding sequence is TGCAGCGTAACGGGCTCCGGGGTCCTCCCCAACGTCGAGCAGTACTTC.

This sequence joins TRBV29-1 and TRBJ1-3; D uncertain. CDR3 length equals 14 residues. Germline assignment: CDR1 SQVTM and CDR2 ANQGSEA. The germline V and J ends were trimmed by 0 bases and 2 bases, with 8 bases remaining between them. The CDR3 DNA is TGCAGCGTTGAAGATCTGGGGACTGGAAACACCATATATTTT. Encoded protein: CSVEDLGTGNTIYF.